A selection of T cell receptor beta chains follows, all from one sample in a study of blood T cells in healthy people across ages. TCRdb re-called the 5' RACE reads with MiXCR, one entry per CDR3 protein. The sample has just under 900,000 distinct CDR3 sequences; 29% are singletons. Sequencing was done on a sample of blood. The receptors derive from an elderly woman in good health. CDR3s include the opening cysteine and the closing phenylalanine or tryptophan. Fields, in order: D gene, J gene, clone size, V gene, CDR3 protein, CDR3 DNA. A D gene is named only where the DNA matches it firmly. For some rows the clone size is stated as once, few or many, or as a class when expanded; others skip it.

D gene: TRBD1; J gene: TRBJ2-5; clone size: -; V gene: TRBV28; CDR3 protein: CASSADRGVQETQYF; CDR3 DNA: TGTGCCAGCAGTGCTGACAGGGGGGTCCAAGAGACCCAGTACTTC
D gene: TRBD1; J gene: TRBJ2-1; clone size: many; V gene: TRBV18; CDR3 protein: CASSPADRGLYNEQFF; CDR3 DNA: TGTGCCAGCTCACCAGCCGACAGGGGACTCTACAATGAGCAGTTCTTC
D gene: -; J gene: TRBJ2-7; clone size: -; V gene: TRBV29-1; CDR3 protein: CSVALTTLPHEQYF; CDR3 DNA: TGCAGCGTTGCTCTAACGACCCTCCCCCACGAGCAGTACTTC
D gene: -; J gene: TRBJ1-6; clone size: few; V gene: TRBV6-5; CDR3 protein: CTARDGDNSPLHF; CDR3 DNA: TGTACCGCTCGGGACGGGGATAATTCACCCCTCCACTTT
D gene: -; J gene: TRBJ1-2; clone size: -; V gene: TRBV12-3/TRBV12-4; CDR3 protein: CASVRNVILSDGYTF; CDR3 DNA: TGTGCCAGTGTTAGGAACGTCATCCTAAGCGATGGCTACACCTTC
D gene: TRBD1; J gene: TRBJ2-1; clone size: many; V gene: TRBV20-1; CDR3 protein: CSARDRDRGVSNEQFF; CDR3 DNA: TGCAGTGCTAGAGATAGGGACAGGGGAGTCAGTAATGAGCAGTTCTTC
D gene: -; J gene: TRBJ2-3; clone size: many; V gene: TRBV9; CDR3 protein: CASSVGGISTDTQYF; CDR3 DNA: TGTGCCAGCAGCGTGGGGGGCATAAGCACAGATACGCAGTATTTT
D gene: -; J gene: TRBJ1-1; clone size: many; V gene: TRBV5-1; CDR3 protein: CASSLAPGNTEAFF; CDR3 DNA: TGTGCCAGCAGCTTAGCCCCCGGGAACACTGAAGCTTTCTTT
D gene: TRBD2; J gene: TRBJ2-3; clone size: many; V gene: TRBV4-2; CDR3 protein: CASSQGGLAGGITDTQYF; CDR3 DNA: TGTGCCAGCAGTCAAGGGGGACTAGCGGGGGGGATCACAGATACGCAGTATTTT
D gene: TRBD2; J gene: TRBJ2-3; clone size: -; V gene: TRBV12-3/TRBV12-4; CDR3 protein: CASSFPQRGGSTDAQYF; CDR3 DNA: TGTGCCAGCAGTTTCCCCCAGCGGGGGGGAAGCACAGATGCGCAGTATTTT
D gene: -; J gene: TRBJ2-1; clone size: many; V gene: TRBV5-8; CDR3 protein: CASSLGFAGWNNEQFF; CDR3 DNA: TGTGCCAGCAGCTTGGGCTTCGCGGGTTGGAACAATGAGCAGTTCTTC
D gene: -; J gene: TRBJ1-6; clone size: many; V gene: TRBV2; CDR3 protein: CASSRTDPQGGPLHF; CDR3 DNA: TGTGCCAGCAGCAGGACCGACCCCCAGGGTGGACCCCTCCACTTT
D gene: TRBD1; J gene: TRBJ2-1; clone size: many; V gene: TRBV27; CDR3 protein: CASSFGTGGRNEQFF; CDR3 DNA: TGTGCCAGCAGTTTCGGGACAGGGGGAAGGAATGAGCAGTTCTTC
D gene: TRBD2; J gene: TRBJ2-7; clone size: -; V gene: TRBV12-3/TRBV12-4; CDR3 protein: CASSRLAGGYEQYF; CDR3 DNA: TGTGCCAGCAGTCGCTTAGCGGGAGGGTACGAGCAGTACTTC
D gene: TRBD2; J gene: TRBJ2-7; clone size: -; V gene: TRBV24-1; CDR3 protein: CATSESGLAGNEQYF; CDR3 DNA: TGTGCCACCAGTGAGTCGGGACTAGCGGGGAATGAGCAGTACTTC
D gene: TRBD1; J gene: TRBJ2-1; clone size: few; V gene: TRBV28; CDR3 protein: CASSLVSAGGYEQFF; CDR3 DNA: TGTGCCAGCAGTTTAGTGTCGGCAGGGGGCTATGAGCAGTTCTTC
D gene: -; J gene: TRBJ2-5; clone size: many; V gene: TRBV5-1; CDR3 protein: CASRQDPFSQETQYF; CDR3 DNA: TGCGCCAGCAGGCAAGACCCTTTCTCCCAAGAGACCCAGTACTTC
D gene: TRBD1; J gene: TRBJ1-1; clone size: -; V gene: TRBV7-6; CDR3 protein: CASSSQGVNTEAFF; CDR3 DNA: TGTGCCAGCAGCTCACAGGGGGTGAACACTGAAGCTTTCTTT
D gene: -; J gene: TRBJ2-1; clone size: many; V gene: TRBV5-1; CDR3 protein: CASSQRQPRGYNEQFF; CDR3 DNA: TGCGCCAGCAGCCAACGACAGCCCCGGGGCTACAATGAGCAGTTCTTC
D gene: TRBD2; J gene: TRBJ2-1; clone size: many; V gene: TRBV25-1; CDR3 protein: CASREPGLGVNEQFF; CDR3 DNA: TGTGCCAGCAGGGAACCGGGACTAGGGGTGAATGAGCAGTTCTTC
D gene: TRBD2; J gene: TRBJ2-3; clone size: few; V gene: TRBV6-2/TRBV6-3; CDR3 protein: CASSYTGLARDTQYF; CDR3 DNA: TGTGCCAGCAGTTACACCGGACTAGCGCGAGATACGCAGTATTTT
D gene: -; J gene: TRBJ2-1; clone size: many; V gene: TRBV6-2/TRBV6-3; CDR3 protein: CASSNRVENEQFF; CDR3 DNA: TGTGCCAGCAGTAACAGGGTTGAGAATGAGCAGTTCTTC
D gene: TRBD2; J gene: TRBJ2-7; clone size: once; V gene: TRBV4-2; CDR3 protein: CASSQERGDSYEQYF; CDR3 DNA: TGTGCCAGCAGCCAAGAGCGGGGGGATAGTTACGAGCAGTACTTC
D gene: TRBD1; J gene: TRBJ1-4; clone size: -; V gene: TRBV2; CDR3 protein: CASLQGGGEKLFF; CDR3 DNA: TGTGCCAGCCTACAGGGGGGTGGCGAAAAACTGTTTTTT
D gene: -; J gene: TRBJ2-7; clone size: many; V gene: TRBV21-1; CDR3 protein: CASSKGGGASYEQYF; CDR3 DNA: TGTGCCAGCAGCAAAGGCGGGGGGGCCTCCTACGAGCAGTACTTC
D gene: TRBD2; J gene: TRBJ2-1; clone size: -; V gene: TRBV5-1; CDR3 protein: CASSLVLAGGPVEQFF; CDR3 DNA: TGCGCCAGCAGCTTGGTACTAGCGGGAGGGCCAGTTGAGCAGTTCTTC
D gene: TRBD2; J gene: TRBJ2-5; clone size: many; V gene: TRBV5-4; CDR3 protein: CASSRRTSGFQETQYF; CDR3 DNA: TGTGCCAGCAGCCGTCGGACTAGCGGGTTCCAAGAGACCCAGTACTTC
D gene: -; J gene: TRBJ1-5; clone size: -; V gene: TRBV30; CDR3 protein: CAWSVPGQLSNQPQHF; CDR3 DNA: TGTGCCTGGAGTGTACCTGGGCAGTTAAGCAATCAGCCCCAGCATTTT
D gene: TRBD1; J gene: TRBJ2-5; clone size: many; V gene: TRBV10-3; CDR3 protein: CAISEWAGGTEETQYF; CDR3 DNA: TGTGCCATCAGTGAGTGGGCAGGGGGCACGGAAGAGACCCAGTACTTC
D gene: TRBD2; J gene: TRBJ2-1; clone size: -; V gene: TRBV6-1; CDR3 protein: CATIRGGAINEQFF; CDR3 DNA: TGTGCCACCATCCGGGGGGGGGCCATCAATGAGCAGTTCTTC
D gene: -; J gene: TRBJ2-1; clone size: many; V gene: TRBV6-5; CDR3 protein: CASSYSGGPLSSYNEQFF; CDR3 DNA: TGTGCCAGCAGTTACTCGGGGGGACCCTTGAGCTCCTACAATGAGCAGTTCTTC
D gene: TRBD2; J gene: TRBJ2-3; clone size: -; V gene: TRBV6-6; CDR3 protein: CASTRGGRDTQYF; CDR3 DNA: TGTGCCAGCACCCGGGGGGGGCGAGATACGCAGTATTTT
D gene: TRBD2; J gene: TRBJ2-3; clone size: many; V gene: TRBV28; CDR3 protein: CASSPQAGGITDTQYF; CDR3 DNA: TGTGCCAGCAGTCCCCAAGCGGGGGGAATCACAGATACGCAGTATTTT
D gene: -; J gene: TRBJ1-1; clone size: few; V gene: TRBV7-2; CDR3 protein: CASSLGSPIRLMNTEAFF; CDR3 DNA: TGTGCCAGCAGCTTAGGGTCTCCTATCCGACTCATGAACACTGAAGCTTTCTTT
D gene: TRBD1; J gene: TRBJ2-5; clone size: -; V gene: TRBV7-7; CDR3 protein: CASSLDGTEETQYF; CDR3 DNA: TGTGCCAGCAGCCTCGACGGGACAGAAGAGACCCAGTACTTC
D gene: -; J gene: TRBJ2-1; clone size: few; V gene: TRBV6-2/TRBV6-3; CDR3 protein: CASRPSGPVQFF; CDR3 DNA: TGTGCCAGCCGGCCCTCGGGGCCGGTTCAGTTCTTC
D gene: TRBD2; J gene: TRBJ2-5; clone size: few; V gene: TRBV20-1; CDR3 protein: CSARGTGGVNNEQYF; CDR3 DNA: TGCAGTGCTAGAGGAACCGGGGGGGTAAACAATGAGCAGTACTTC
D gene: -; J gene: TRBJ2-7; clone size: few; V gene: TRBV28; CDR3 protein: CASSFGSTGTYEQYF; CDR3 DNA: TGTGCCAGCAGTTTTGGGTCAACAGGGACCTACGAGCAGTACTTC
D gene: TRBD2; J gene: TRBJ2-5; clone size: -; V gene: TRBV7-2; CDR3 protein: CAGNFRGGGETQYF; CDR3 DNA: TGTGCCGGCAACTTCCGCGGGGGTGGAGAGACCCAGTACTTC
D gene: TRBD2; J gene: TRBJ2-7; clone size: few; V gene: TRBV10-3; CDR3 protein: CAISFTGLGFSQIYEQYF; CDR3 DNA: TGTGCCATCAGTTTTACCGGACTAGGCTTCTCCCAGATCTACGAGCAGTACTTC
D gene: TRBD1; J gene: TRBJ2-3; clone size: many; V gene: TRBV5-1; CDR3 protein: CASSPDRVATDTQYF; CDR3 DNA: TGCGCCAGCAGCCCGGACAGGGTAGCGACAGATACGCAGTATTTT
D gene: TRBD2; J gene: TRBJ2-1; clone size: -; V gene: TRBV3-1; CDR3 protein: CASSQSGLAGYNEQFF; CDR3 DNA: TGTGCCAGCAGCCAATCGGGACTAGCGGGGTACAATGAGCAGTTCTTC
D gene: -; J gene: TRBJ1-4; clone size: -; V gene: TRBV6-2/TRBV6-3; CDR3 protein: CASSYRLGQESEKLFF; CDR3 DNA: TGTGCCAGCAGTTACCGCCTTGGTCAGGAGAGTGAAAAACTGTTTTTT
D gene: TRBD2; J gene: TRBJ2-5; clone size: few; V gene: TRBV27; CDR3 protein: CASSSSFAGGWETQYF; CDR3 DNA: TGTGCCAGCAGCTCCTCCTTTGCGGGGGGTTGGGAGACCCAGTACTTC
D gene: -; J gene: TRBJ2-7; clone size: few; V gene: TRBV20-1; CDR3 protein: CSARNREYYEQYF; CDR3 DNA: TGCAGTGCACGAAACAGGGAGTACTACGAGCAGTACTTC
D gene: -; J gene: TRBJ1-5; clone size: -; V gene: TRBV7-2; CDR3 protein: CASSLNGQPQHF; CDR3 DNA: TGTGCCAGCAGCCTAAACGGTCAGCCCCAGCATTTT
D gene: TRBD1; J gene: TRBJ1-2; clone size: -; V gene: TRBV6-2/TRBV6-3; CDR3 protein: CASSRNRDRSNYGYTF; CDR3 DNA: TGTGCCAGCAGTCGCAACCGGGACAGGAGTAACTATGGCTACACCTTC
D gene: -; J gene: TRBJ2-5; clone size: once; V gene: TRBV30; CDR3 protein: CARSLRGSVASEQYF; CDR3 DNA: TGTGCCCGGAGTCTTCGGGGTTCCGTGGCCAGTGAGCAGTACTTC
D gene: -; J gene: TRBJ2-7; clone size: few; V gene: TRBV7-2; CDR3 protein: CANSPRTVSYEQYF; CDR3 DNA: TGTGCCAACAGCCCGAGGACAGTGTCCTACGAGCAGTACTTC
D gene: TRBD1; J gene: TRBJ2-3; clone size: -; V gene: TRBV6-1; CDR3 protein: CASSLWTGKGTDTQYF; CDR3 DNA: TGTGCCAGCAGCCTGTGGACAGGGAAAGGGACAGATACGCAGTATTTT
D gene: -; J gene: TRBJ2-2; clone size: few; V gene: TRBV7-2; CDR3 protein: CASSLQFSGELFF; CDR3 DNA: TGTGCCAGCAGCCTGCAATTTTCCGGGGAGCTGTTTTTT
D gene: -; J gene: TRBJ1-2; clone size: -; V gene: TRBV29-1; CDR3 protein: CSVVTGDNYGYTF; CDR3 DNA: TGCAGCGTTGTCACGGGGGATAACTATGGCTACACCTTC
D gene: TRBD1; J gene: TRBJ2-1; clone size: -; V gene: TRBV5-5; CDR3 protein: CASSFTGTGANEQFF; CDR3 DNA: TGTGCCAGCAGCTTCACCGGGACAGGGGCCAATGAGCAGTTCTTC
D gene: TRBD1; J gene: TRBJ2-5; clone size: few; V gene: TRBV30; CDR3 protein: CAWDRDRGQETQYF; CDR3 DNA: TGTGCCTGGGACCGGGACAGGGGACAAGAGACCCAGTACTTC
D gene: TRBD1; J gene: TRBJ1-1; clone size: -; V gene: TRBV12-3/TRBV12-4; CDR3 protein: CASNLQGARKTEAFF; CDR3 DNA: TGTGCCAGCAACCTCCAGGGGGCAAGAAAAACTGAAGCTTTCTTT